The TCR beta chain described here comes from a study of T cell responses to AZD1222 COVID-19 vaccine. The study, taken as a whole, reports: With two AZD1222 doses given, Spike-specific TCR breadth and depth both rose. Within unmutated variant regions lay the reported targets of nearly half of spike-specific TCRs.

This CDR3 region has 15 residues. CDR1 is SGDLS, CDR2 YYNGEE, per germline. V lost 4 bases and J lost 4; bases outside the gene matches: 8. Repertoires were generated with immunoSEQ multiplex PCR, while TCRdb's copy carries only in-frame clones and drops some. The sample includes 150,000 to 200,000 clones, about nine tenths seen only once; the top ten take around 2.6%. Regarding this clone: What it binds is unknown.

This clonotype was obtained from an adult in good health. The starting material was peripheral blood, obtained on day 0 of AZD1222 vaccination. This sequence joins TRBV9 and TRBJ1-1; TRBD1 matches 9 bases. The CDR3 here is CASSTPTGGSTEAFF. The CDR3 coding sequence is TGTGCCAGCAGCACCCCGACAGGGGGTAGCACTGAAGCTTTCTTT.